The T cell receptor (beta chain) under discussion was sequenced for a study of blood T cell repertoires in COVID-19. Generated by immunoSEQ multiplex PCR, the TCRdb table keeps only in-frame clones and is missing some. The table shows under 450,000 clones, with about 87% occurring only once. Sequencing was carried out using peripheral blood. This clonotype was obtained from a woman between 50 and 59 years old with COVID-19, enrolled during active disease.

CDR3 region: CASSLTASRPYGYTF. The DNA for the CDR3 is TGTGCCAGCAGTCTTACAGCCTCCCGACCCTATGGCTACACCTTC. The gene calls are TRBV27 and TRBJ1-2; D gene ambiguous. The germline V and J ends were trimmed by 5 bases and 4 bases, with 17 bases remaining between them. Germline values: CDR1 MNHEY, CDR2 SMNVEV (reference sequence). This CDR3 is built from 15 residues.